This TCR beta chain was observed in a study of chemoradiotherapy in HPV16-positive cancers (dated 2022 in TCRdb). Study-level background: Candidate HPV-specific T-cell clones and common TCR motifs were defined by functional T-cell assays performed on cells from a couple of HPV16-positive patients. The study set out to ask whether T-cell immunity against the HPV oncoproteins E6 and E7 changes over the course of chemoradiotherapy and whether that immunity affects survival. Next, the candidate HPV-specific TCRs and motifs were followed in TCR repertoires from approximately 87 patients with HPV-related cancers. Broader findings and caveats from the paper: Expansion of candidate HPV-specific clones and E7-related TCR motifs was observed in the tumor microenvironment during treatment, whereas no such expansion was observed for non-HPV-specific T cells. In HPV16-positive patients, expansion of HPV-responsive T cells during chemoradiotherapy was found to be associated with improved recurrence-free survival. The functional definition of HPV-specific T cells was derived from only a couple of HPV16-positive patients, and the survival association was reported for HPV16-positive patients.

Repertoires were sampled repeatedly over the course of chemoradiotherapy, so clonal expansion could be followed in the tumor microenvironment. Including the terminal cysteine and phenylalanine, the CDR3 comprises 15 residues. CDR3 DNA is the only sequence kept; it has 45 bases, read in frame from the first base. The junction carries 11 bases between V and J, which are trimmed by 6 bases and 2 bases respectively. For CDR1 and CDR2, the germline V gene lists MNHEY and SVGAGI. Library prep was done by the immunoSEQ multiplex PCR assay. This immuneACCESS table, as held by TCRdb, lists in-frame sequences with V and J called but not all clones. Of the missing ones, under half trace to an unresolved V gene in checked studies; the others have no known cause. The sample table holds tens of thousands of clones, of which approximately 93% were seen once. The ten top clones hold approximately 2.7% of the sample.

Of note for this clone: What antigen it recognizes has not been identified. Base qualities were left out, and no much larger clone turns up one base away.

The specimen was taken from a patient who underwent chemoradiotherapy. This receptor chain uses TRBV6-5 and TRBJ1-6; TRBD1 might be the D gene, on 5 matching bases. The clonotype comes from a human donor with HPV-associated anogenital cancer. The nucleotide sequence reads TGTGCCAGCAGCGGGGGACGGACCTATAATTCACCCCTCCACTTT. It translates as CASSGGRTYNSPLHF.